A single sample is the source of the 14 T cell receptor beta chains below, sequenced in a study of regulatory T cells in long-lasting Graves disease. The time point was: newly diagnosed GD, antithyroid drugs for less than 3 months. PBMCs were the source of the RNA used for TCR sequencing. Assembly of TCR beta libraries relied on iRepertoire HTBI primers together with Arm-PCR of CDR3 regions. TCRdb itself ran the multiplex PCR reads through MiXCR, one entry per CDR3 protein. The sample records 450,000 to 600,000 distinct CDR3 sequences, about 17% being singletons. These sequences were also reported in another study, on T cells in Graves' hyperthyroidism and ophthalmopathy.

The source material was peripheral blood mononuclear cells (PBMCs), sampled at new diagnosis, from a patient treated with antithyroid drugs. These TCRs come from a man aged 40-49 years with Graves disease.

This clonotype was detected ten times or more. This sequence joins TRBV14 and TRBJ2-3; D is unclear. Between the trimmed V and J ends, which lost 5 bases and 6 bases, there was a span of 21 bases. Germline V CDR1 and CDR2: SGHDN, FVKESK. This CDR3 has 16 residues. This CDR3 reads CASSSAKTATRDTQYF. The CDR3 nucleotides read TGTGCCAGCAGCTCAGCAAAAACCGCTACCCGGGATACGCAGTATTTT.

This clonotype was counted only a few times. CDR3 DNA: TGTGCCACCAGCAGATATAATGAAAAACTGTTTTTT. Translated, it gives CATSRYNEKLFF. V and J are TRBV15 and TRBJ1-4; unclear D gene. The CDR3 length is 12 residues. CDR1 is LNHNV and CDR2 is YYDKDF in the germline V gene (reference sequence). Trimming took off 2 bases at V and 4 bases at J, with 2 bases between the two ends.

With regard to this clonotype: Since a much larger clone is just one base distant, this may be a read error. The chain couples TRBV6-1 to TRBJ2-1; 8 nucleotides agree with TRBD1. This CDR3 is 16 amino acids long. Germline V gene data show CDR1 as MNHNS and CDR2 as SASEGT. J gave up 5 bases and V 6 bases, and 12 bases lay outside the gene matches. CDR3 sequence (DNA): TGTGCCAGCAGGAAAGGGACAGGCGGAACCCACAATGAGCAGTTCTTC. Encoded protein: CASRKGTGGTHNEQFF.

In this sample, this clonotype turned up many times. The chain links TRBV6-1 to TRBJ1-6, with 7 bases that match TRBD1. Germline V gene data show CDR1 as MNHNS and CDR2 as SASEGT. The CDR3 consists of 15 residues. The V and J ends lost 6 bases and 3 bases, in that order; junction bases with no gene match: 5. CDR3: CASSHRDSYNSPLHF. As DNA, the CDR3 is TGTGCCAGCAGCCACCGGGACAGCTATAATTCACCCCTCCACTTT.

This clonotype was found many times. The V call is TRBV11-2, the J call TRBJ2-1; 12 bases agree with TRBD2. The CDR3 is 17 amino acids. The junction had 8 bases not matched to a gene; V was cut back by 0 bases and J by 8 bases. The germline V gene encodes CDR1 SGHAT and CDR2 FQNNGV. CDR3 nucleotide sequence: TGTGCCAGCAGCTTAGATCTAGCGGGAGGGCCTATCTATGAGCAGTTCTTC. It is translated as CASSLDLAGGPIYEQFF. The full variable domain, rest sourced from reference TRBV11-2 and TRBJ2-1, is EAGVAQSPRYKIIEKRQSVAFWCNPISGHATLYWYQQILGQGPKLLIQFQNNGVVDDSQLPKDRFSAERLKGVDSTLKIQPAKLEDSAVYLCASSLDLAGGPIYEQFFGPGTRLTVL.

This chain links TRBV7-8 with TRBJ2-5; a weak D match, TRBD2 (5 bases). Trimming shortened V by 5 bases and J by 4 bases, and 14 bases separated the two germline ends. The CDR3 runs to 14 residues. Germline-derived CDR1 and CDR2 are SGHVS and FQNEAQ. The CDR3 DNA reads TGTGCCAGCAGCGACCGGACTGAACCAGAGACCCAGTACTTC. This gives the protein CASSDRTEPETQYF.

At least ten counts were recorded for this clonotype. V gene TRBV24-1 combines with J gene TRBJ2-7; the match to TRBD1 covers 12 bases. Germline CDR1 KGHDR, CDR2 SFDVKD. The length of the CDR3 is 13 residues. Germline trimming cut 9 bases from V and 6 bases from J; bases unmatched to any gene: 5. CDR3 in amino acids: CATAGTGGVEQYF. For the CDR3, the DNA is TGTGCCACCGCCGGGACAGGGGGCGTCGAGCAGTACTTC.

This chain links TRBV12-3 or TRBV12-4 with TRBJ1-2, with D perhaps matching TRBD1 (6 bases). Trimming removed 5 bases at V and 2 bases at J, with 12 bases between. The length of the CDR3 is 14 residues. CDR3 bases: TGTGCCAGCAGTCCCGGGACACCGAACTATGGCTACACCTTC. It codes for CASSPGTPNYGYTF.

This clonotype was detected many times. V gene TRBV3-1 combines with J gene TRBJ2-2, with unresolved D. V was pared by 0 bases and J by 4 bases, with 6 bases between. The CDR3 extends over 14 amino acids. Germline-derived CDR1 and CDR2 are LGHDT and YNNKEL (reference sequence). CDR3 amino acids: CASSQDPSTGELFF. The CDR3 DNA sequence: TGTGCCAGCAGCCAAGATCCCAGCACCGGGGAGCTGTTTTTT.

This chain joins TRBV7-9 and TRBJ1-6; 12 positions agree with TRBD1. The V and J ends lost 10 bases and 10 bases, in that order; junction bases with no gene match: 5. The CDR3 totals 13 residues. Germline V gene sequence: CDR1 SEHNR, CDR2 FQNEAQ (reference sequence). CDR3 region: CAMGQGARSPLHF. In DNA form, the CDR3 reads TGTGCCATGGGACAGGGGGCGCGGTCACCCCTCCACTTT.

In its sample, this clonotype was seen many times. V gene TRBV10-3 combines with J gene TRBJ2-4; a possible D gene is TRBD1 (6 bases). The CDR3 covers 15 residues. V was cut by 1 base and J by 5 bases, with 12 bases left in between. Germline V gene lookup returns CDR1 ENHRY and CDR2 SYGVKD. In DNA form, the CDR3 reads TGTGCCATCAGTGAGTGGGACACCGACCAAAACATTCAGTACTTC. This gives the protein CAISEWDTDQNIQYF.

This chain uses TRBV7-9 with TRBJ2-5; 10 bases line up with TRBD2. This CDR3 has 15 residues. V shed 4 bases and J 5 bases; nucleotides not matched to a gene: 7. Germline values: CDR1 SEHNR, CDR2 FQNEAQ (reference sequence). The CDR3 reads CASSCLLAGRETQYF. The DNA for the CDR3 is TGTGCCAGCAGCTGCCTACTAGCGGGAAGGGAGACCCAGTACTTC.

This clonotype was counted ten times or more. The chain carries TRBV2 and TRBJ1-4, with 7 bases lining up with TRBD1. V gave up 2 bases and J gave up 6 bases; unmatched junction bases: 9. CDR3 size: 16 residues. Per the germline V gene, CDR1 is SNHLY and CDR2 is FYNNEI. CDR3 nucleotides: TGTGCCAGCAGTGAACCCGGGACAGTTGGAGATGAAAAACTGTTTTTT. Encoded protein: CASSEPGTVGDEKLFF.

At least ten counts were recorded for this clonotype. CDR3 nucleotide sequence: TGCGCCAGTCAACGGACAGCATCAGGGGCGGGCCAGTACTTC. Translation: CASQRTASGAGQYF. The V call is TRBV5-1, the J call TRBJ2-5, with a weak D call TRBD1 (6 bases). Germline V lookup: CDR1 SGHRS, CDR2 YFSETQ. There are 14 residues in the CDR3. V lost 8 bases and J lost 10, with 24 bases in between.